This T cell receptor beta chain was observed in a study of cytomegalovirus exposure and HLA in healthy donors. About the research overall: Some 85 million unique TCRs, all from HLA-typed donors, were included in an early release of the data. Whole-study results and caveats: Roughly even sequencing depth across donors was the assumption behind the presence/absence analyses.

PCR used 60 Vbeta primers and 13 Jbeta primers. The method was immunoSEQ multiplex PCR; TCRdb's version includes in-frame clones alone and lacks a portion of them. The table records about 180,000 clones, 65% to 85% of them present only once. V was clipped by 4 bases and J by 5 bases; unmatched bases: 8. Germline assignment: CDR1 MNHEY and CDR2 SMNVEV (reference sequence). The CDR3 length is 15 residues. As to this clone: Its target is unknown.

Input material: PBMCs. This rearrangement joins TRBV27 to TRBJ2-1, with 7 bases aligning to TRBD2. This receptor was taken from a girl between 5 and 17 years old in good health and CMV-seropositive. CDR3 DNA sequence: TGTGCCAGCAGTTCCCCCCCGGGGGGTCACAATGAGCAGTTCTTC. It codes for CASSSPPGGHNEQFF.